The clone carrying this TCR beta chain has a handful of counts. The target antigen is unknown. The length of the CDR3 is 18 residues. Germline V gene lookup returns CDR1 LNHDA and CDR2 SQIVND (reference sequence). The V segment lost 5 bases and the J segment 0 bases; nucleotides outside the gene matches: 4. The study team obtained lesional scalp punch biopsies and peripheral blood from alopecia areata patients. Once RNA had been extracted, it was reverse transcribed into cDNA to act as the sequencing template. The repertoire was sequenced with immunoSEQ multiplex PCR; TCRdb's copy has only in-frame clones and lacks some. The sample records over 85,000 clones, 40% to 45% being singletons. The data were obtained in a study of CD8+ T cells in alopecia areata. Findings and caveats of the study: The study found higher clonality in lesional than normal scalp, especially in alopecia totalis/universalis. Tissue-resident alphabeta T cells belonging to normal skin likewise get sequenced within scalp specimens.

What was sequenced was CD4+ T cells sorted from blood. The receptor was derived from a human donor with alopecia areata. J is TRBJ2-2 and V is TRBV19; TRBD2 agrees at 15 bases. This chain's CDR3 is CASSSGLAGGPNTGELFF. In DNA, the CDR3 is TGTGCCAGTAGTTCGGGACTAGCGGGGGGTCCGAACACCGGGGAGCTGTTTTTT. The entire variable domain, with the rest obtained from reference TRBV19 and TRBJ2-2, is as follows: DGGITQSPKYLFRKEGQNVTLSCEQNLNHDAMYWYRQDPGQGLRLIYYSQIVNDFQKGDIAEGYSVSREKKESFPLTVTSAQKNPTAFYLCASSSGLAGGPNTGELFFGEGSRLTVL.